These 15 T cell receptor beta chains were all obtained from the same sample, sequenced in a study of blood T cell repertoires in COVID-19. Data came from immunoSEQ multiplex PCR; TCRdb stores just in-frame clones and leaves some out. Among around 300,000 clones listed, roughly 85% were seen once. Material: PBMCs or T cells enriched from blood (not recorded which). Every receptor here comes from a woman aged 45-60 years who had recovered from COVID-19.

This clone was seen a handful of times. This rearrangement joins TRBV6-2 or TRBV6-3 to TRBJ2-5, with D tentatively TRBD1 (6 bases). This CDR3 spans 15 amino acids. The V and J ends lost 7 bases and 2 bases respectively, with 17 bases between them. Germline V gives CDR1 MNHEY, CDR2 SVGEGT. This CDR3 reads CASTPRGKRQETQYF. The CDR3 bases are TGTGCCAGCACCCCGAGGGGGAAGAGGCAAGAGACCCAGTACTTC.

This clone was observed a single time. This chain connects TRBV28 to TRBJ1-1, with D tentatively TRBD1 (5 bases). Germline CDR1 is MDHEN and CDR2 is SYDVKM. The V end was cut by 6 bases, the J end by 4 bases, with 15 bases between. CDR3 length: 14 amino acids. CDR3 in DNA: TGTGCCAGCAGGCCCTCAGGGATGGTCACTGAAGCTTTCTTT. Translated: CASRPSGMVTEAFF.

This chain uses TRBV27 with TRBJ1-2; 9 nucleotides agree with TRBD1. V lost 5 bases and J lost 3; bases outside the gene matches: 4. The germline V gene encodes CDR1 MNHEY and CDR2 SMNVEV (reference sequence). CDR3 length: 14 amino acids. CDR3 in amino acids: CASSKTGGDYGYTF. CDR3 coding DNA: TGTGCCAGCAGTAAGACAGGGGGTGACTATGGCTACACCTTC.

The chain uses TRBV6-5 and TRBJ2-1, with unresolved D. Trimming left V 5 bases short and J 4 bases short, with 12 bases between. Germline V gene data show CDR1 as MNHEY and CDR2 as SVGAGI. The length of the CDR3 is 14 residues. CDR3 region: CASSRPGSYNEQFF. Here the CDR3 DNA reads TGTGCCAGCAGTCGGCCAGGAAGTTACAATGAGCAGTTCTTC.

The chain joins TRBV9 to TRBJ2-1; 12 bases are a match to TRBD1. Germline assignment: CDR1 SGDLS and CDR2 YYNGEE. The V and J ends lost 3 bases and 8 bases, in that order; junction bases with no gene match: 6. This CDR3 contains 15 residues. CDR3 residues: CASSGLGQGAYEQFF. CDR3 coding DNA: TGTGCCAGCAGCGGATTGGGACAGGGGGCGTATGAGCAGTTCTTC.

V is TRBV29-1 and J is TRBJ1-1; 9 bases line up with TRBD1. Germline values: CDR1 SQVTM, CDR2 ANQGSEA. The CDR3 length is 13 residues. V was clipped by 7 bases and J by 5 bases; unmatched bases: 8. The CDR3 sequence: CSAAGTGRTEAFF. As DNA, the CDR3 is TGCAGCGCGGCAGGGACAGGGCGTACTGAAGCTTTCTTT.

The chain couples TRBV18 to TRBJ2-1; 9 nucleotides align to TRBD2. The V gene's germline CDR1 is KGHSH and CDR2 LQKENI. This CDR3 spans 18 amino acids. J was trimmed by 0 bases and V by 0 bases; bases with no gene match: 6. The CDR3 region is CASSPPTSGRSSYNEQFF. The CDR3 DNA is TGTGCCAGCTCACCACCCACTAGCGGGCGAAGCTCCTACAATGAGCAGTTCTTC.

The chain joins TRBV3-1 (or the pseudogene TRBV3-2) to TRBJ1-2, with 7 bases identical to TRBD1. The V gene end was trimmed by 3 bases and the J gene end by 6 bases; junction bases not matched to a gene: 7. Germline V lookup: CDR1 LGHDT, CDR2 YNNKEL (reference sequence). The length of the CDR3 is 14 residues. CDR3: CASSHPRTGDGYTF. Here the CDR3 DNA reads TGTGCCAGCAGCCATCCCCGCACAGGGGATGGCTACACCTTC.

The rearrangement joins TRBV4-3 to TRBJ2-2; D is unclear. The germline V and J ends were trimmed by 3 bases and 2 bases, with 4 bases remaining between them. CDR3 size: 13 residues. Germline CDR1 and CDR2: LGHNA and YSLEER. The CDR3 nucleotides are TGCGCCAGCAGCCAGCGAAACACCGGGGAGCTGTTTTTT. Translation gives CASSQRNTGELFF.

This clone was observed a single time. The J gene is TRBJ1-2, the V gene TRBV28; 7 bases are shared with TRBD1. In germline, CDR1 is MDHEN, CDR2 SYDVKM. This CDR3 is 15 amino acids long. Trimming at V came to 3 bases and at J to 4 bases, leaving 8 bases not matched to a gene. The CDR3 reads CASSFLRQGPYGYTF. The CDR3 bases are TGTGCCAGCAGTTTTCTCCGACAGGGTCCCTATGGCTACACCTTC.

In this sample, this clone turned up once. The chain uses TRBV6-5 and TRBJ1-2; no clear D gene. This CDR3 contains 14 residues. The ends were cut back, 6 bases at V and 5 bases at J, with 16 bases in the middle. The germline V gene has CDR1 MNHEY and CDR2 SVGAGI. In DNA, the CDR3 is TGTGCCAGCAGCCCAGGCAGGAGGATATATGGCTACACCTTC. Translated, it gives CASSPGRRIYGYTF.

This clone appeared once. The chain combines TRBV3-1 (or the pseudogene TRBV3-2) with TRBJ1-2; a possible D gene is TRBD1 (6 bases). Germline loops: CDR1 LGHDT, CDR2 YNNKEL (reference sequence). Trimming cost V 0 bases and J 8 bases, with 16 bases left between them. The CDR3 is 15 amino acids. The CDR3 reads CASSQESHTGSGYTF. CDR3 bases: TGTGCCAGCAGCCAAGAATCCCACACAGGGAGCGGCTACACCTTC.

This sequence joins TRBV6-5 and TRBJ2-7, with D possibly matching TRBD2 (5 bases). Trimming shortened V by 6 bases and J by 5 bases, and 17 bases separated the two germline ends. The CDR3 has 14 residues. Per germline, CDR1 MNHEY and CDR2 SVGAGI. The CDR3 region has the DNA TGTGCCAGCAGATCCGAACTAGTGCAGCACGAGCAGTACTTC. It encodes CASRSELVQHEQYF.

The J gene is TRBJ2-1, the V gene TRBV13; no firm D call. Trimming pared 5 bases from V and 8 bases from J, leaving 16 bases between. There are 14 residues in the CDR3. The germline CDR1 and CDR2 sequences are PRHDT and FYEKMQ (reference sequence). CDR3 in DNA: TGTGCCAGCAGCCCCCTCCCCACCGCGGATGAGCAGTTCTTC. Amino acids: CASSPLPTADEQFF. Based on the CDR3 plus reference TRBV13 and TRBJ2-1, the full variable domain is AAGVIQSPRHLIKEKRETATLKCYPIPRHDTVYWYQQGPGQDPQFLISFYEKMQSDKGSIPDRFSAQQFSDYHSELNMSSLELGDSALYFCASSPLPTADEQFFGPGTRLTVL.

This clone was found a few times. The chain has TRBV2 and TRBJ2-5, with 8 bases matching TRBD2. Germline V gene data show CDR1 as SNHLY and CDR2 as FYNNEI. There are 15 residues in the CDR3. The J segment lost 5 bases and the V segment lost 1 base, leaving 6 bases of the junction unmatched. The CDR3 DNA sequence: TGTGCCAGCAGTGAAGTGGTAGCGGGGTTGGAGACCCAGTACTTC. It translates to CASSEVVAGLETQYF.